The 3 T cell receptor beta chains presented below share a single source sample, sequenced in a study of glioma-infiltrating T cells after dendritic cell vaccination. The data were produced by immunoSEQ multiplex PCR, yet TCRdb's version contains in-frame clones alone and is incomplete. The sample has tens of thousands of clones; 85% are singletons. The sample's time point: after dendritic cell vaccination, including at tumor progression/relapse. The sample here was blood, taken after dendritic cell vaccination. These receptors originate from a human donor with glioblastoma.

The chain employs TRBV6-4 and TRBJ2-1; 7 nucleotides match TRBD2. The CDR3 extends over 16 amino acids. CDR1 is MRHNA, CDR2 SNTAGT, per germline. Trimming at V came to 6 bases and at J to 0 bases, leaving 8 bases not matched to a gene. The CDR3 nucleotides are TGTGCCAGCAGCCGCCTTCTAGCGGACTCCTACAATGAGCAGTTCTTC. This codes for CASSRLLADSYNEQFF.

The J gene is TRBJ2-1, the V gene TRBV6-4; D is unclear. The CDR3 is 15 residues long. The ends were cut back, 6 bases at V and 0 bases at J, with 12 bases in the middle. Germline V gives CDR1 MRHNA, CDR2 SNTAGT. CDR3 nucleotides: TGTGCCAGCAGACCACGGGTGAGCTCCTACAATGAGCAGTTCTTC. Protein sequence: CASRPRVSSYNEQFF.

This clone has just a few counts. The chain is built from TRBV14 and TRBJ1-2, with 9 bases lining up with TRBD1. The V segment lost 4 bases and the J segment 7 bases; nucleotides outside the gene matches: 4. Germline lookup yields CDR1 SGHDN and CDR2 FVKESK. The length of the CDR3 is 13 residues. Here the CDR3 reads CASSRDRVTGYTF. In nucleotides, the CDR3 is TGTGCCAGCAGCCGGGACAGGGTGACTGGCTACACCTTC.